This T cell receptor beta chain came from a study of cytomegalovirus exposure and HLA in healthy donors. This clone occurred once. 13 Jbeta primers and 60 Vbeta primers were used for the PCR. Sequencing used immunoSEQ multiplex PCR; TCRdb keeps in-frame clones, though not all of them. The profile shows roughly 100,000 clones, 70% to 75% of them singletons. CDR3 length: 15 amino acids. Looked up from germline, CDR1 is SEHNR and CDR2 is FQNEAQ (reference sequence). With 5 bases removed from V and 2 bases from J, the gap between germline ends came to 15 bases. The receptor was derived from a female donor in good health and CMV-seronegative. The sample comprised PBMCs. The V call is TRBV7-9, the J call TRBJ1-2; D is possibly TRBD1 (5 bases). CDR3 DNA: TGTGCCAGCAGCCCCCCGTACGACAGCAACTATGGCTACACCTTC. Translated, it gives CASSPPYDSNYGYTF.